The source of this TCR beta chain is a study of lymphopenia after photon versus proton radiotherapy. The repertoire was sequenced with immunoSEQ multiplex PCR; TCRdb's copy has only in-frame clones and lacks some. Of tens of thousands of clones detected, 80% to 90% appear once; the ten largest clones hold about 10%. The CDR3 loop spans 15 amino acids. Germline V gene lookup returns CDR1 SGHTA and CDR2 FQGNSA. The V and J ends lost 3 bases and 3 bases, in that order; junction bases with no gene match: 3. This TCR derives from a man of 80 years or more with esophageal cancer. The J gene is TRBJ2-7, the V gene TRBV7-2, with 12 bases identical to TRBD2. Material: peripheral blood, obtained from a patient treated with proton-based radiotherapy. The CDR3 protein is CASSLTSGSNYEQYF. The CDR3 bases are TGTGCCAGCAGCTTGACTAGCGGGAGTAACTACGAGCAGTACTTC.